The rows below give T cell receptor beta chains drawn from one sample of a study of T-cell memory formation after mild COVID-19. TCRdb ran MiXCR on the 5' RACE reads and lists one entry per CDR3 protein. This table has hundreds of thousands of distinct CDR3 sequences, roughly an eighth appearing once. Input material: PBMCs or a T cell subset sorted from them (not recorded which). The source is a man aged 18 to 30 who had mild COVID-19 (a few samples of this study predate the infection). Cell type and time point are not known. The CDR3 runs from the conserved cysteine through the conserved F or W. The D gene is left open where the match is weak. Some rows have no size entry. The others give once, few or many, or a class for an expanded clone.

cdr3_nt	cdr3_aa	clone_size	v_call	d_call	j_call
TGCGCCAGCAGCCGACTCCGGGACAGACCTCCTGATACGCAGTATTTT	CASSRLRDRPPDTQYF	-	TRBV5-1	TRBD1	TRBJ2-3
TGTGCCAGCAGCTTGATCCCTTCTGGGGCCAACGTCCTGACTTTC	CASSLIPSGANVLTF	-	TRBV5-4	-	TRBJ2-6
TGTGCCAGCGGGAGGACTAGCGGGGGGGACGAGCAGTACTTC	CASGRTSGGDEQYF	-	TRBV2	TRBD2	TRBJ2-7
TGCGCCAGCAGCTTCCGGACAGGGGATCCCTCTGGGGCCAACGTCCTGACTTTC	CASSFRTGDPSGANVLTF	few	TRBV5-1	TRBD1	TRBJ2-6
TGCAGCGTTGGGGTCAACAGCCCAAACACCGGGGAGCTGTTTTTT	CSVGVNSPNTGELFF	-	TRBV29-1	-	TRBJ2-2
TGTGCCAGCAGTCCGCTCGGCCCTGAAGCTTTCTTT	CASSPLGPEAFF	few	TRBV25-1	-	TRBJ1-1
TGTGCCAGCCATCACCTTGGACTAGCGGGCTACGAGCAGTACTTC	CASHHLGLAGYEQYF	-	TRBV27	TRBD2	TRBJ2-7
TGTGCCAGCAGCTCCGGCAGGGGTAATGAAAAACTGTTTTTT	CASSSGRGNEKLFF	few	TRBV7-9	-	TRBJ1-4
TGTGCCATCAGTCCAGATTATGGCTACACCTTC	CAISPDYGYTF	few	TRBV10-3	-	TRBJ1-2
TGCGCCAGCAGCGGCCAGGGAGTAGGGGAGCTGTTTTTT	CASSGQGVGELFF	few	TRBV5-1	-	TRBJ2-2
TGTGCCATCAGTGAGTCTGGCGGGGTAGAGACCCAGTACTTC	CAISESGGVETQYF	many	TRBV10-3	-	TRBJ2-5
TGCAGTGCTGCCGGACTTGGCTTAGACACCATATATTTT	CSAAGLGLDTIYF	few	TRBV20-1	-	TRBJ1-3
TGTGCCTGGGTAATATTCGGCGGGACGGAGCAGTTCTTC	CAWVIFGGTEQFF	-	TRBV30	-	TRBJ2-1
TGCAGTGCTAGAGATGTCGGGCATCTCAGCACAGATACGCAGTATTTT	CSARDVGHLSTDTQYF	few	TRBV20-1	-	TRBJ2-3
TGTGCCAGCAGCATTTCCGACACGGGGACCCAGTACTTC	CASSISDTGTQYF	few	TRBV9	-	TRBJ2-5
TGTGCCAGCAGGCGGACAGGTCAAGGCTATGCTTTCTTT	CASRRTGQGYAFF	-	TRBV2	TRBD1	TRBJ1-1
TGTGCCAGCAGCAAAGCCCATGGGGGGGGGAATCAGCCCCAGCATTTT	CASSKAHGGGNQPQHF	-	TRBV21-1	-	TRBJ1-5
TGCGCCAGCCGGGACCCTGGAGGGACTGAAGCTTTCTTT	CASRDPGGTEAFF	-	TRBV5-1	-	TRBJ1-1
TGTGCCAGCAGTTACCTGGCGGGGGGTCTCAGGGGTGGCCAGTACTTC	CASSYLAGGLRGGQYF	-	TRBV6-5	TRBD2	TRBJ2-5
TGCGCCAGCAGCCCAAGACAGGCGATGAACACTGAAGCTTTCTTT	CASSPRQAMNTEAFF	-	TRBV5-1	-	TRBJ1-1
TGTGCCAGCAGTTTATTTGGGGCGGATGCATATACGCAGTATTTT	CASSLFGADAYTQYF	-	TRBV12-3/TRBV12-4	-	TRBJ2-3
TGTGCCAGCAGCTTAGGGATGCGTCAGATTTATGGCTACACCTTC	CASSLGMRQIYGYTF	-	TRBV7-2	-	TRBJ1-2
TGTGCCACTCTCCGGACCCAGGGAACTGAAGCTTTCTTT	CATLRTQGTEAFF	many	TRBV12-3/TRBV12-4	-	TRBJ1-1
TGTGCCAGCTCCATCCCTGAGTATTCACCCCTCCACTTT	CASSIPEYSPLHF	-	TRBV28	-	TRBJ1-6
TGTGCCAGCAGCTCCCCGAGTTCGCGGGGGGGCGAGAAGACCCAGTACTTC	CASSSPSSRGGEKTQYF	few	TRBV7-2	TRBD2	TRBJ2-5
TGTGCCAGCAGCTTAGAGACCGGACTAGGGGGAAATGAGCAGTTCTTC	CASSLETGLGGNEQFF	-	TRBV7-2	-	TRBJ2-1
TGCGCCAGCAGCCAGGAAATAAGTTTGGGGAGTTCACCCCTCCACTTT	CASSQEISLGSSPLHF	-	TRBV4-3	-	TRBJ1-6
TGTGCCAGCAGTCCGACTAGCGTCGTAGACAATGAGCAGTTCTTC	CASSPTSVVDNEQFF	many	TRBV6-1	TRBD2	TRBJ2-1
TGTGCCAGCAGCCAGGGACTAGCGGACATTTTCTCACCCACCGGGGAGCTGTTTTTT	CASSQGLADIFSPTGELFF	few	TRBV12-3/TRBV12-4	TRBD2	TRBJ2-2
TGTGCCATCAGTGTGGCGGACATTAGCTCCTACGAGCAGTACTTC	CAISVADISSYEQYF	-	TRBV10-3	-	TRBJ2-7
TGCAGTGCCCCCTCCTCTCTAGCGGGAGATACGCAGTATTTT	CSAPSSLAGDTQYF	many	TRBV20-1	TRBD2	TRBJ2-3
TGTGCCAGCAGCTTAGTCAGCCATCAGCCCCAGCATTTT	CASSLVSHQPQHF	-	TRBV11-2	-	TRBJ1-5
TGTGCCAGCAGCCAAAGAAGGGGTACCTACAATGAGCAGTTCTTC	CASSQRRGTYNEQFF	many	TRBV3-1	-	TRBJ2-1
TGTGCCAGCAGCCAAGATTGGGGGGGCTACTACAATGAGCAGTTCTTC	CASSQDWGGYYNEQFF	few	TRBV4-2	-	TRBJ2-1
TGTGCCAGCAGTTACTCGGGGAGCGGGGCCTTAATAGGGCAGTTCTTC	CASSYSGSGALIGQFF	-	TRBV6-5	TRBD2	TRBJ2-1